The 17 T cell receptor beta chains in this list originate from one sample, sequenced in a study of T cell repertoires in cytomegalovirus infection. TCRdb reanalysed the reads using MiXCR and keeps one entry per CDR3 protein. The table lists 570,000 or so distinct CDR3 sequences, 35% to 50% of them singletons. Their cognate antigens are unknown. Sample: cultured PBMCs, taken from culture after CMV antigen stimulation. The receptors originated from a human donor in good health (CMV status not recorded). Some clones in this sample may be carry-over from other donors' samples.

The chain combines TRBV7-9 with TRBJ1-1; D uncertain. Germline CDR1 reads SEHNR; CDR2 reads FQNEAQ (reference sequence). V lost 5 bases and J lost 0, with 10 bases in between. This CDR3 spans 14 amino acids. Written as DNA, the CDR3 is TGTGCCAGCAGCCTAAGCGTCTTGAACACTGAAGCTTTCTTT. Its translation is CASSLSVLNTEAFF.

The V call is TRBV28, the J call TRBJ1-2, with D perhaps TRBD1 (5 bases). This CDR3 comprises 13 residues. Germline assignment: CDR1 MDHEN and CDR2 SYDVKM. V dropped 7 bases and J dropped 4 bases, with 13 bases sitting between them. The CDR3 region has the DNA TGTGCCAGCACCCAAGGGGAGATCTATGGCTACACCTTC. Amino acids: CASTQGEIYGYTF.

The table lists this clonotype with many counts. The V and J genes are TRBV7-2 and TRBJ2-1; 12 nucleotides line up with TRBD2. Germline trimming cut 5 bases from V and 8 bases from J; bases unmatched to any gene: 7. The germline V gene encodes CDR1 SGHTA and CDR2 FQGNSA. The CDR3 contains 15 residues. The CDR3 DNA follows: TGTGCCAGCAGCAAGCGGACTAGCGGGGTGGATGAGCAGTTCTTC. It translates to CASSKRTSGVDEQFF.

This clonotype was detected many times. The chain has TRBV7-2 and TRBJ2-3; 9 bases are shared with TRBD2. Germline V gene lookup returns CDR1 SGHTA and CDR2 FQGNSA. Trimming removed 5 bases from V and 3 bases from J; junction bases left unmatched: 3. There are 14 residues in the CDR3. CDR3 sequence (DNA): TGTGCCAGCAGCCAGCTAGCGGGGACAGATACGCAGTATTTT. Its protein product is CASSQLAGTDTQYF.

This clonotype was seen repeatedly, ten times or more. V gene TRBV4-1 combines with J gene TRBJ1-4, with 12 positions matching TRBD1. CDR3 length equals 17 residues. Germline CDR1 is MGHRA and CDR2 is YSYEKL. V was pared by 2 bases and J by 6 bases, with 7 bases of the junction left unmatched. CDR3 residues: CASSQWDRGRLDEKLFF. Here the CDR3 DNA reads TGCGCCAGCAGCCAATGGGACAGGGGGCGTCTGGATGAAAAACTGTTTTTT.

V gene TRBV19 combines with J gene TRBJ1-2; D remains ambiguous. Germline CDR1 and CDR2: LNHDA and SQIVND (reference sequence). With 5 bases removed from V and 2 bases from J, the gap between germline ends came to 9 bases. The CDR3 consists of 13 residues. The CDR3, as DNA: TGTGCCAGTAGTCCTCAGGAGAACTATGGCTACACCTTC. Amino acid sequence: CASSPQENYGYTF.

The rearrangement joins TRBV12-3 or TRBV12-4 to TRBJ1-2, with D possibly matching TRBD1 (5 bases). CDR3 length: 14 amino acids. Trimming pared 3 bases from V and 7 bases from J, leaving 15 bases between. The CDR3 DNA is TGTGCCAGCAGTTTCAATGCAGGGTTTGGTGGCTACACCTTC. It codes for CASSFNAGFGGYTF.

The rearrangement joins TRBV5-1 to TRBJ2-7, with D maybe TRBD1 (5 bases). The germline V and J ends were trimmed by 0 bases and 6 bases, with 10 bases remaining between them. This CDR3 region has 13 residues. The germline V gene encodes CDR1 SGHRS and CDR2 YFSETQ. The chain's CDR3 is CASSLGGVAEQYF. The CDR3 DNA is TGCGCCAGCAGCTTGGGGGGCGTCGCCGAGCAGTACTTC. Filled out from reference TRBV5-1 and TRBJ2-7, the complete variable domain reads KAGVTQTPRYLIKTRGQQVTLSCSPISGHRSVSWYQQTPGQGLQFLFEYFSETQRNKGNFPGRFSGRQFSNSRSEMNVSTLELGDSALYLCASSLGGVAEQYFGPGTRLTVT.

This clonotype was detected once. V gene TRBV7-4 combines with J gene TRBJ2-1; D unclear. The CDR3 length is 13 residues. Germline V gives CDR1 SGHVT, CDR2 SQSDAQ. The germline V and J ends were trimmed by 0 bases and 10 bases, with 10 bases remaining between them. In DNA form, the CDR3 reads TGTGCCAGCAGCTTAGCCACCATCGGGGAGCAGTTCTTC. Amino acid sequence: CASSLATIGEQFF.

This chain links TRBV20-1 with TRBJ2-7, with 9 nucleotides matching TRBD2. The CDR3 is made up of 13 amino acids. CDR1 DFQATT and CDR2 SNEGSKA come from the germline V gene (reference sequence). Unmatched junction bases numbered 4, after V lost 3 bases and J lost 4 bases. The CDR3 DNA follows: TGCAGTGCTAGGCTGGGACTAGCTTACGAGCAGTACTTC. This encodes CSARLGLAYEQYF.

This clonotype occurred a few times. The J gene is TRBJ1-2, the V gene TRBV6-1; 12 bases match TRBD1. Germline CDR1 MNHNS, CDR2 SASEGT. The length of the CDR3 is 16 residues. V was clipped by 6 bases and J by 8 bases; unmatched bases: 13. The chain's CDR3 is CASSRDRGPLPMGYTF. The CDR3 bases are TGTGCCAGCAGCCGGGACAGGGGGCCCTTACCTATGGGCTACACCTTC.

This clonotype was detected only a few times. This chain links TRBV2 with TRBJ1-2; D unclear. The CDR3 has 13 amino acids. With 4 bases removed from V and 4 bases from J, the gap between germline ends came to 10 bases. In germline, CDR1 is SNHLY, CDR2 FYNNEI. CDR3 in amino acids: CASSAGGVYGYTF. Here the CDR3 DNA reads TGTGCCAGCAGTGCCGGAGGAGTCTATGGCTACACCTTC.

Of note for this clonotype: An end of the junction does not agree with germline; a read error may underlie this. The chain uses TRBV6-8 and TRBJ1-4; weak D call: TRBD1 (6 bases). Per the germline V gene, CDR1 is MNHGY and CDR2 is SAAAGT. This CDR3 spans 14 amino acids. CDR3 DNA: TGTGCCAGCAGGACAGGCTCCGACCGTGAAAAACAGTTTTTT. Translation gives CASRTGSDREKQFF.

This clonotype was detected only a few times. This sequence joins TRBV5-1 and TRBJ2-5; 9 positions match TRBD2. Germline loops: CDR1 SGHRS, CDR2 YFSETQ. The V segment lost 4 bases and the J segment 1 base; nucleotides outside the gene matches: 8. This CDR3 is built from 16 residues. The CDR3 region has the DNA TGCGCCAGCAGCACTGGGACTAGCCGAGCCCAAGAGACCCAGTACTTC. As protein: CASSTGTSRAQETQYF.

V and J are TRBV7-6 and TRBJ2-7; D is ambiguous. The germline CDR1 and CDR2 sequences are SGHVS and FNYEAQ. Trimming removed 1 base from V and 2 bases from J, with 9 bases in between. The CDR3 loop spans 14 amino acids. The chain's CDR3 is CASSLGEGPYEQYF. The CDR3 coding sequence is TGTGCCAGCAGCTTAGGGGAAGGGCCCTACGAGCAGTACTTC.

The V gene is TRBV7-9, the J gene TRBJ2-2; 7 bases match TRBD2. V was clipped by 3 bases and J by 0 bases; unmatched bases: 10. Germline assignment: CDR1 SEHNR and CDR2 FQNEAQ (reference sequence). There are 18 residues in the CDR3. CDR3 nucleotide sequence: TGTGCCAGCAGCTTGCGCCCCATGGGGGGGGCGAACACCGGGGAGCTGTTTTTT. This codes for CASSLRPMGGANTGELFF.

The V and J genes are TRBV15 and TRBJ2-7; 7 nucleotides agree with TRBD1. The CDR3 has 16 amino acids. With V trimmed by 0 bases and J by 3 bases, 8 bases remained unmatched. CDR1 LNHNV and CDR2 YYDKDF come from the germline V gene (reference sequence). The CDR3: CATSREAGGAVYEQYF. The CDR3 nucleotides read TGTGCCACCAGCAGAGAAGCAGGGGGTGCAGTCTACGAGCAGTACTTC.